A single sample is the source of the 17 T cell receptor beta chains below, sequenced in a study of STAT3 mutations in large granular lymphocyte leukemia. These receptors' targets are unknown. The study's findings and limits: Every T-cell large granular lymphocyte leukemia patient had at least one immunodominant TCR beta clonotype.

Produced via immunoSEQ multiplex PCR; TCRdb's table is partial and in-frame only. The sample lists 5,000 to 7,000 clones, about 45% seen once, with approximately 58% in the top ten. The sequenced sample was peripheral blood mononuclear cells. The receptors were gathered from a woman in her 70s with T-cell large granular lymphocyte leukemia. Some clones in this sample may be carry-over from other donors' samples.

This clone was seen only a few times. CDR3 coding DNA: TGTGCCAGCAGCTTGACATACGAGCAGTACTTC. As protein: CASSLTYEQYF. The J gene is TRBJ2-7, the V gene TRBV5-6, with D uncertain. This CDR3 contains 11 residues. CDR1 is SGHDT and CDR2 is YYEEEE in the germline V gene. V lost 1 base and J lost 4, with 3 bases in between.

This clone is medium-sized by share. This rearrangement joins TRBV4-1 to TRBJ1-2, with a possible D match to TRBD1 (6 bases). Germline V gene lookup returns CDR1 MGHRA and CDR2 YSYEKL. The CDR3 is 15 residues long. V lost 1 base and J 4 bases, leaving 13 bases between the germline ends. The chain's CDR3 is CASSQVGQSLYGYTF. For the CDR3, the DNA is TGCGCCAGCAGCCAAGTCGGACAGTCACTCTATGGCTACACCTTC.

In DNA, the CDR3 is TGTGCCAGCGGTCGACAGGGGGACTATGGCTACACCTTC. Amino acid sequence: CASGRQGDYGYTF. The chain links TRBV25-1 to TRBJ1-2, with 9 nucleotides matching TRBD1. This CDR3 comprises 13 residues. The junction had 4 bases not matched to a gene; V was cut back by 8 bases and J by 3 bases. Germline lookup yields CDR1 MGHDK and CDR2 SYGVNS.

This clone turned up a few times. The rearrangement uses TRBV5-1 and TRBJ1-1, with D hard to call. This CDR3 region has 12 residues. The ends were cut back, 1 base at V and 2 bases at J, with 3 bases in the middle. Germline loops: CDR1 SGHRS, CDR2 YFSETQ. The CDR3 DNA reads TGCGCCAGCAGCTTGCTAAACACTGAAGCTTTCTTT. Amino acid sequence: CASSLLNTEAFF. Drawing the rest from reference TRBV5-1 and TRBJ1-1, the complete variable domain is KAGVTQTPRYLIKTRGQQVTLSCSPISGHRSVSWYQQTPGQGLQFLFEYFSETQRNKGNFPGRFSGRQFSNSRSEMNVSTLELGDSALYLCASSLLNTEAFFGQGTRLTVV.

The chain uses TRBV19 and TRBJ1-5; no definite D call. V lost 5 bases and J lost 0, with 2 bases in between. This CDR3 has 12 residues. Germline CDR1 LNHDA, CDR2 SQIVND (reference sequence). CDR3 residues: CASSFSNQPQHF. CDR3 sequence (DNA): TGTGCCAGTAGTTTTAGCAATCAGCCCCAGCATTTT.

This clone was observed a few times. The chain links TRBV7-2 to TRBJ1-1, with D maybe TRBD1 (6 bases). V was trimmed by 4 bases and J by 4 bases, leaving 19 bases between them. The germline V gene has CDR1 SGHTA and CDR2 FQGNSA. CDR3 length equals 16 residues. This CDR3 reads CASSSGAGLGGTEAFF. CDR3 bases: TGTGCCAGCAGCTCCGGGGCCGGACTAGGGGGCACTGAAGCTTTCTTT.

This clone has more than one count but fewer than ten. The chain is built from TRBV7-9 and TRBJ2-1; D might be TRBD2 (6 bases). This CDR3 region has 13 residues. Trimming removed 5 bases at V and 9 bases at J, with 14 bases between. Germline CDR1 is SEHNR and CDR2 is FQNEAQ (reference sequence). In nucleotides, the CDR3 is TGTGCCAGCAGCCCGGACTACGTCGGTGAGCAGTTCTTC. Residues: CASSPDYVGEQFF.

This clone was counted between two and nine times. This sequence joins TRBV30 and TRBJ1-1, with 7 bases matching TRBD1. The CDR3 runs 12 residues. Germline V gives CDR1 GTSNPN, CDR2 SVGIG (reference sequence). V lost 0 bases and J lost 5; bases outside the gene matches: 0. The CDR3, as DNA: TGTGCCTGGAGTGTACAGGGGACTGAAGCTTTCTTT. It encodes CAWSVQGTEAFF.

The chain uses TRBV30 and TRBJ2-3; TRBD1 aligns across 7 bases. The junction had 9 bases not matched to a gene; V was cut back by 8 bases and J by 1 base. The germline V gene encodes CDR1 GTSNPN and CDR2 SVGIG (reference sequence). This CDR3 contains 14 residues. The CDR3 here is CAASGTAGTDTQYF. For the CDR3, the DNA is TGTGCCGCTTCCGGGACAGCTGGCACAGATACGCAGTATTTT.

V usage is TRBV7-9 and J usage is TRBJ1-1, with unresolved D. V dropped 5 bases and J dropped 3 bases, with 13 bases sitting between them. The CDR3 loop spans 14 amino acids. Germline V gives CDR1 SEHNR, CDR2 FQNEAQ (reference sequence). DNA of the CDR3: TGTGCCAGCAGCCGGTCAGGAGTGGACACTGAAGCTTTCTTT. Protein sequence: CASSRSGVDTEAFF.

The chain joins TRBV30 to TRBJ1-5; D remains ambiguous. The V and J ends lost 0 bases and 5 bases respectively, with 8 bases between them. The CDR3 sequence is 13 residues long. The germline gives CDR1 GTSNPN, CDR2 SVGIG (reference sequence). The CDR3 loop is CAWSVRGYQPQHF. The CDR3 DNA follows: TGTGCCTGGAGTGTACGAGGGTATCAGCCCCAGCATTTT.

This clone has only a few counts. The CDR3 loop reads CASSLGQNYGYTF. As DNA, the CDR3 is TGTGCCAGCAGCTTAGGGCAGAACTATGGCTACACCTTC. This sequence joins TRBV7-2 and TRBJ1-2; D is unclear. V lost 1 base to trimming and J lost 2 bases, with 5 bases between them. The germline V gene has CDR1 SGHTA and CDR2 FQGNSA. The CDR3 runs 13 residues.

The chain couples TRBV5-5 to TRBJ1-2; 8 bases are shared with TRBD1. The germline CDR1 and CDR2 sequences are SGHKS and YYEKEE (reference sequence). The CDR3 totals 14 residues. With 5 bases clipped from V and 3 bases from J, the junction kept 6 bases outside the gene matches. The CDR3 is CASSSTGVDYGYTF. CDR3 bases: TGTGCCAGCAGTTCGACAGGGGTCGACTATGGCTACACCTTC.

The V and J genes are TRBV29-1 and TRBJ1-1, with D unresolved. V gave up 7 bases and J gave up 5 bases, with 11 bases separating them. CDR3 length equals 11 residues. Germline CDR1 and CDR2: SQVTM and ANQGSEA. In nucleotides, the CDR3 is TGCAGCGGAATGGGTTTGACTGAAGCTTTCTTT. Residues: CSGMGLTEAFF. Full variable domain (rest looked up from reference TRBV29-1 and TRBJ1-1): SAVISQKPSRDICQRGTSLTIQCQVDSQVTMMFWYRQQPGQSLTLIATANQGSEATYESGFVIDKFPISRPNLTFSTLTVSNMSPEDSSIYLCSGMGLTEAFFGQGTRLTVV.

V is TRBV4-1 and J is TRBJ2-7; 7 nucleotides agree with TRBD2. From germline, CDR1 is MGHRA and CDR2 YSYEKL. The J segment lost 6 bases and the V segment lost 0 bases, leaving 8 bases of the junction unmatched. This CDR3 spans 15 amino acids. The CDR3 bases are TGCGCCAGCAGCCAAGATAAATGGGGAGGGAGCGAGCAGTACTTC. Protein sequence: CASSQDKWGGSEQYF.

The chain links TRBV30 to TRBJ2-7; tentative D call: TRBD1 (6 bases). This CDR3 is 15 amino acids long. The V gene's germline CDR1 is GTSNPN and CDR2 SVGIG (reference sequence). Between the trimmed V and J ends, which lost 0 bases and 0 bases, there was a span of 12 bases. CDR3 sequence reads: CAWSVWAGASYEQYF. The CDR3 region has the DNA TGTGCCTGGAGTGTATGGGCAGGGGCCTCCTACGAGCAGTACTTC.

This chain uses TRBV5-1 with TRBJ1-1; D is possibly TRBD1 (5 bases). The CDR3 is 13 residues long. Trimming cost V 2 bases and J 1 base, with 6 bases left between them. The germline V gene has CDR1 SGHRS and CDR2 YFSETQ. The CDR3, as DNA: TGCGCCAGCAGCTTTGGGGGGAACACTGAAGCTTTCTTT. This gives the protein CASSFGGNTEAFF.